This is a list of T cell receptor beta chains from one sample in a study of T-cell memory formation after mild COVID-19. TCRdb independently ran MiXCR on the 5' RACE reads; one entry per CDR3 protein. The sample holds fewer than 700,000 distinct CDR3 sequences, approximately 21% seen once. The sequenced sample consisted of PBMCs or a T cell subset sorted from them (not recorded which). The origin of the receptors is an adult woman who had mild COVID-19 (a few samples of this study predate the infection). Cell type and time point are not known. Each CDR3 is given with its conserved first and last residue. The D gene is left open where the match is weak. Some rows mark clone size as missing; the rest say once, few, many or name a class of expanded clone.

j_call d_call v_call clone_size cdr3_nt cdr3_aa
TRBJ2-3 - TRBV20-1 - TGCAGTGCTAGAGACAGGGGTCGGACAGATACGCAGTATTTT CSARDRGRTDTQYF
TRBJ1-2 - TRBV7-9 - TGTGCCAGCAGCCCAGGCGTAGGCCTGTTGTTCTATGGCTACACCTTC CASSPGVGLLFYGYTF
TRBJ2-5 TRBD1 TRBV4-3 few TGCGCCAGCAGCCAAGATCTGAGGACAGGGGGTTTGAAGACCCAGTACTTC CASSQDLRTGGLKTQYF
TRBJ1-5 - TRBV19 few TGTGCCAGTACGACAGGATGGAATCAGCCCCAGCATTTT CASTTGWNQPQHF
TRBJ2-7 - TRBV4-3 - TGCGCCAGCAGCCAAGGTGGGCGTTCCTACGAGCAGTACTTC CASSQGGRSYEQYF
TRBJ2-5 - TRBV30 - TGTGCCTGGAGTCCCCGGGGCGGAGAGACCCAGTACTTC CAWSPRGGETQYF
TRBJ2-3 TRBD2 TRBV7-2 - TGTGCCACTACTAGCGGGCCCAGCACAGATACGCAGTATTTT CATTSGPSTDTQYF
TRBJ1-1 - TRBV7-9 few TGTGCCAGCAGCTTAAGGGCAGGGCCGGAAGGTGAAGCTTTCTTT CASSLRAGPEGEAFF
TRBJ2-3 - TRBV30 few TGTGCCTGGAGTGAGCCTCCACTTAAGGTTCATACGCAGTATTTT CAWSEPPLKVHTQYF
TRBJ1-2 - TRBV20-1 - TGCAGTGCTACAGAGAGGACCGTTAACTATGGCTACACCTTC CSATERTVNYGYTF
TRBJ2-3 - TRBV24-1 many TGTGCCACCAGTGATTCTATAGATACGCAGTATTTT CATSDSIDTQYF
TRBJ1-2 TRBD1 TRBV7-2 few TGTGCCAGCAGCCTACAGGGGGCGCGTGGCTACACCTTC CASSLQGARGYTF
TRBJ2-1 TRBD2 TRBV29-1 - TGCAGCGTTGAAGCATCGCTAGCGGGAGTCCCTGATGAGCAGTTCTTC CSVEASLAGVPDEQFF
TRBJ2-7 TRBD2 TRBV20-1 few TGCAGTGCCTATGGGGGGACTAGCGGGAGGGCCGGCGAGCAGTACTTC CSAYGGTSGRAGEQYF
TRBJ1-1 TRBD1 TRBV18 few TGTGCCAGCTCACCTGGGACAGGGGGGCTAACTGAAGCTTTCTTT CASSPGTGGLTEAFF
TRBJ2-1 TRBD2 TRBV24-1 - TGTGCCACCAGTGATGCCGGACTAGCGGGAGGCCGGTGGGAGCAGTTCTTC CATSDAGLAGGRWEQFF
TRBJ1-2 - TRBV15 - TGTGCCACCAGCAGAGCCGGGACGTTACATGGCTACACCTTC CATSRAGTLHGYTF
TRBJ2-3 - TRBV5-6 few TGTGCCAGCAGCCGGGACCGACGGCCCCGCACAGATACGCAGTATTTT CASSRDRRPRTDTQYF
TRBJ2-1 TRBD2 TRBV29-1 - TGCAGCGTGATGTCTAGCGGGAGGAAGGCCGATGAGCAGTTCTTC CSVMSSGRKADEQFF
TRBJ1-1 - TRBV6-2/TRBV6-3 - TGTGCCAGCAGTTACGGCGGCTACACTGAAGCTTTCTTT CASSYGGYTEAFF
TRBJ2-1 TRBD2 TRBV3-1 - TGTGCCAGCAGCCGATACTACACTAGCGGGAACATCGGAGAGCAGTTCTTC CASSRYYTSGNIGEQFF
TRBJ2-7 TRBD2 TRBV9 few TGTGCCAGCAGCGTAGGTTGGCGGGAGCAGGCCTACGAGCAGTACTTC CASSVGWREQAYEQYF
TRBJ2-5 TRBD1 TRBV12-3/TRBV12-4 - TGTGCCAGCAGTGATAACACCGGGACAGCGACCCAGTACTTC CASSDNTGTATQYF
TRBJ2-1 TRBD2 TRBV7-2 few TGTGCCAGCAGCTTAGCTACGGCTAGCGGGAGGAATGAGCAGTTCTTC CASSLATASGRNEQFF
TRBJ1-2 - TRBV19 few TGTGCCAGTAGGGACGAGGGTTCAGGAGCTAACTATGGCTACACCTTC CASRDEGSGANYGYTF
TRBJ1-5 - TRBV29-1 - TGCAGCGTTGGGGAAGCAAATCAGCCCCAGCATTTT CSVGEANQPQHF
TRBJ1-2 - TRBV29-1 few TGCAGCGTTGCACCCGGGACTGTCTACCATGGCTACACCTTC CSVAPGTVYHGYTF
TRBJ2-5 - TRBV6-2/TRBV6-3 - TGTGCCAGCGGGGACACACCTTGGGAGACCCAGTACTTC CASGDTPWETQYF
TRBJ1-2 - TRBV7-8 few TGTGCCAGCAGCTTGGGGGGCGAGAATGGCTACACCTTC CASSLGGENGYTF
TRBJ2-7 TRBD1 TRBV5-6 few TGTGCCAGCAGCTGGGTGGACAGGGGACTCTCCTACGAGCAGTACTTC CASSWVDRGLSYEQYF
TRBJ2-7 - TRBV18 - TGTGCCAGCTCAGAGAATAGCTACGAGCAGTACTTC CASSENSYEQYF
TRBJ2-1 TRBD2 TRBV20-1 - TGCAGTGCTAGAGCGAATAGCGGGAGAGGAGGCTACAATGAGCAGTTCTTC CSARANSGRGGYNEQFF
TRBJ1-1 - TRBV3-1 - TGTGCCAGCAGCTTCAGGGGAGGAGCTGAAGCTTTCTTT CASSFRGGAEAFF
TRBJ2-2 TRBD1 TRBV12-3/TRBV12-4 - TGTGCCAGCAGTTCCCCCCGGGACAGGGGAATTGGGGGCTCCGGGGAGCTGTTTTTT CASSSPRDRGIGGSGELFF
TRBJ2-1 TRBD2 TRBV5-4 few TGTGCCAGCAGCTTGGATAGCGGGAGGGCCACGAATGAGCAGTTCTTC CASSLDSGRATNEQFF
TRBJ2-5 - TRBV6-6 - TGTGCCAGCAGTTACGTCCGGGTAGGGGAGACCCAGTACTTC CASSYVRVGETQYF
TRBJ2-3 TRBD1 TRBV11-2 few TGTGCCAGCAGCTCGGACAGGGAAGTTTGGGGGTCCACAGATACGCAGTATTTT CASSSDREVWGSTDTQYF
TRBJ2-1 - TRBV7-9 - TGTGCCAGCAGCCTCTACGGGGTTTACAATGAGCAGTTCTTC CASSLYGVYNEQFF
TRBJ2-2 TRBD2 TRBV20-1 - TGCAGTGCGACCCCCGGGAGGGCCAAGGGCGGGGAGCTGTTTTTT CSATPGRAKGGELFF
TRBJ1-1 TRBD1 TRBV12-3/TRBV12-4 - TGTGCCAGCAGTCCCCTGACAGGGAACGGAGCTTTCTTT CASSPLTGNGAFF
TRBJ2-3 - TRBV15 - TGTGCCACCAGCAGAGATGGCGGGACAGATACGCAGTATTTT CATSRDGGTDTQYF
TRBJ2-7 - TRBV7-9 - TGTGCCAGCAGCATATCCGGGACCCACGAGCAGTACTTC CASSISGTHEQYF
TRBJ1-5 - TRBV14 - TGTGCCAGCAGCCACTCAGTAAATCAGCCCCAGCATTTT CASSHSVNQPQHF
TRBJ1-5 - TRBV6-1 - TGTGCCAGCAGTGAAGCTACCGGGAGGGTGAGCAATCAGCCCCAGCATTTT CASSEATGRVSNQPQHF
TRBJ1-1 - TRBV5-1 few TGCGCCAGCACCTCCCTGTCGGGGGCCACTGAAGCTTTCTTT CASTSLSGATEAFF
TRBJ2-1 - TRBV29-1 once TGCAGCGTTGTCGGACCCAACGTCGGTGTTGAGCAGTTCTTC CSVVGPNVGVEQFF
TRBJ2-5 TRBD2 TRBV7-9 few TGTGCCAGCAGAGGACTAGCGGGGGAAGAGACCCAGTACTTC CASRGLAGEETQYF
TRBJ2-3 - TRBV4-2 few TGTGCCAGCAGCCAAGATCCCACCACAGATACGCAGTATTTT CASSQDPTTDTQYF